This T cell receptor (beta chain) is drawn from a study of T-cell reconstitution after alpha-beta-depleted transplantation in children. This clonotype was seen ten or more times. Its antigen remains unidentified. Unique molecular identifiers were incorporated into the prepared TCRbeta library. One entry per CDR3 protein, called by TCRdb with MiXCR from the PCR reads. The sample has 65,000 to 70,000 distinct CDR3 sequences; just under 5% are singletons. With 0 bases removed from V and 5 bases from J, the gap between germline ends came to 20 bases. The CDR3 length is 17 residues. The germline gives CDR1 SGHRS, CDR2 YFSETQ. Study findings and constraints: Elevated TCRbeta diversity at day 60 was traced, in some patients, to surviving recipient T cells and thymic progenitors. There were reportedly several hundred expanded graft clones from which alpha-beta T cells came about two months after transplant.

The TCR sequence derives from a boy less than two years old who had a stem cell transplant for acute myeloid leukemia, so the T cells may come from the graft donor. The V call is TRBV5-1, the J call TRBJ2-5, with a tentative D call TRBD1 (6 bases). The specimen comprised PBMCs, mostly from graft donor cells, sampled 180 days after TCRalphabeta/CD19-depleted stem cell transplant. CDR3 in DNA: TGCGCCAGCAGCTTGGCCCGGGGCCTACAGGGCGGGGAGACCCAGTACTTC. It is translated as CASSLARGLQGGETQYF.